The 19 T cell receptor beta chains below come from one sample, sequenced in a study of blood T cell repertoires in COVID-19. Repertoires were generated with immunoSEQ multiplex PCR, while TCRdb's copy carries only in-frame clones and drops some. The data contain about 280,000 clones, 87% of them seen just once; the ten biggest clones take up 5.5% to 7%. Source material: PBMCs or T cells enriched from blood (not recorded which). These receptors all stem from a woman aged 40 to 50 who had recovered from COVID-19.

This chain joins TRBV30 and TRBJ2-5, with 7 bases that match TRBD1. This CDR3 spans 12 amino acids. The V gene's germline CDR1 is GTSNPN and CDR2 SVGIG (reference sequence). The V segment lost 6 bases and the J segment 3 bases; nucleotides outside the gene matches: 4. This CDR3 reads CACRQGEETQYF. The CDR3 DNA reads as TGTGCCTGCCGACAGGGCGAAGAGACCCAGTACTTC.

The chain joins TRBV30 to TRBJ2-1, with 7 bases identical to TRBD2. The germline V gene encodes CDR1 GTSNPN and CDR2 SVGIG (reference sequence). Trimming at V came to 1 base and at J to 8 bases, leaving 8 bases not matched to a gene. This CDR3 region has 14 residues. CDR3 loop: CAWSEPPAGDEQFF. CDR3 DNA: TGTGCCTGGAGTGAACCCCCTGCGGGAGATGAGCAGTTCTTC.

The V gene is TRBV5-1, the J gene TRBJ2-7; 8 bases line up with TRBD2. Trimming removed 4 bases from V and 4 bases from J; junction bases left unmatched: 13. Looked up from germline, CDR1 is SGHRS and CDR2 is YFSETQ. CDR3 length equals 16 residues. The CDR3 loop is CASSRLPAGEAYEQYF. The CDR3 nucleotides read TGCGCCAGCAGCCGCCTCCCAGCGGGAGAGGCGTACGAGCAGTACTTC.

The chain recombines TRBV3-1 (or the pseudogene TRBV3-2) with TRBJ1-2; weak D call: TRBD1 (5 bases). Trimming stripped 3 bases from V and 2 bases from J, with 10 bases between. The CDR3 runs to 14 residues. The germline gives CDR1 LGHDT, CDR2 YNNKEL (reference sequence). This chain's CDR3 is CASSQVRANYGYTF. In DNA form, the CDR3 reads TGTGCCAGCAGCCAGGTCAGGGCAAACTATGGCTACACCTTC.

The gene calls are TRBV11-2 and TRBJ2-7; TRBD1 aligns across 8 bases. This CDR3 contains 14 residues. V shed 5 bases and J 7 bases; nucleotides not matched to a gene: 10. Germline loops: CDR1 SGHAT, CDR2 FQNNGV. CDR3 protein: CASSPTTGAREQYF. The CDR3 bases are TGTGCCAGCAGCCCCACGACAGGGGCGAGGGAGCAGTACTTC.

The chain couples TRBV18 to TRBJ1-1, with TRBD1 as a possible D gene (6 bases). Looked up from germline, CDR1 is KGHSH and CDR2 is LQKENI. There are 13 residues in the CDR3. V was shortened by 3 bases and J by 8 bases, with 13 bases between the two germline ends. CDR3 protein: CASSPIAGTEAFF. CDR3 in DNA: TGTGCCAGCTCACCTATAGCCGGGACAGAAGCTTTCTTT.

The V gene is TRBV11-3, the J gene TRBJ2-7; 10 nucleotides align to TRBD1. Per germline, CDR1 SGHNT and CDR2 YENEEA. This CDR3 region has 14 residues. J was trimmed by 3 bases and V by 5 bases; bases with no gene match: 4. In DNA form, the CDR3 reads TGTGCCAGCAGCAAAAGGACAGGGGGCTACGAGCAGTACTTC. Amino acid sequence: CASSKRTGGYEQYF.

The chain is built from TRBV18 and TRBJ2-7; D is perhaps TRBD1 (5 bases). V was pared by 3 bases and J by 4 bases, with 10 bases between. Germline CDR1 and CDR2: KGHSH and LQKENI. The CDR3 extends over 13 amino acids. CDR3 residues: CASSPRQIYEQYF. The DNA for the CDR3 is TGTGCCAGCTCACCTAGACAGATTTACGAGCAGTACTTC.

A remark on this clone: Other nucleotide sequences in the sample specify the same CDR3. The V call is TRBV7-9, the J call TRBJ2-7; the D gene is possibly TRBD1 (5 bases). Between the trimmed V and J ends, which lost 1 base and 4 bases, there was a span of 8 bases. The CDR3 is 13 residues long. Germline CDR1 SEHNR, CDR2 FQNEAQ (reference sequence). CDR3 nucleotide sequence: TGTGCCAGCAGCTTAGGGGGCCCTTACGAGCAGTACTTC. Amino acid sequence: CASSLGGPYEQYF.

This clone showed up just a few times. This chain connects TRBV28 to TRBJ1-6; D gene ambiguous. Germline-derived CDR1 and CDR2 are MDHEN and SYDVKM. There are 17 residues in the CDR3. V lost 3 bases and J 0 bases, leaving 12 bases between the germline ends. For the CDR3, the DNA is TGTGCCAGCAGTTTCCTCAGGAGGAGCTCCTATAATTCACCCCTCCACTTT. Translated, it gives CASSFLRRSSYNSPLHF.

The rearrangement uses TRBV6-5 and TRBJ1-4; 7 bases line up with TRBD1. The CDR3 contains 15 residues. Germline lookup yields CDR1 MNHEY and CDR2 SVGAGI. V trimming: 6 bases; J trimming: 0 bases; junction bases outside the gene matches: 4. The CDR3 region is CASSLQGATNEKLFF. Here the CDR3 DNA reads TGTGCCAGCAGCCTCCAGGGGGCAACTAATGAAAAACTGTTTTTT.

The genes are TRBV29-1 and TRBJ2-7; 13 nucleotides agree with TRBD2. The junction had 12 bases not matched to a gene; V was cut back by 4 bases and J by 9 bases. Germline CDR1 is SQVTM and CDR2 is ANQGSEA. The CDR3 loop spans 15 amino acids. CDR3: CSVAQTSGRRGGQYF. CDR3 DNA sequence: TGCAGCGTTGCACAGACTAGCGGGAGGAGAGGAGGGCAGTACTTC.

Only one count was recorded for this clone. The CDR3 DNA is TGTGCCAGCACCCCGACAGGGGGTACCGGGGAGCTGTTTTTT. Translation gives CASTPTGGTGELFF. The chain uses TRBV5-4 and TRBJ2-2, with TRBD1 matching 9 bases. J was trimmed by 5 bases and V by 6 bases; bases with no gene match: 5. Germline CDR1 reads SGHNT; CDR2 reads YYREEE (reference sequence). The CDR3 has 14 residues. The full variable domain, rest sourced from reference TRBV5-4 and TRBJ2-2, is ETGVTQSPTHLIKTRGQQVTLRCSSQSGHNTVSWYQQALGQGPQFIFQYYREEENGRGNFPPRFSGLQFPNYSSELNVNALELDDSALYLCASTPTGGTGELFFGEGSRLTVL.

This chain links TRBV10-1 with TRBJ2-1, with 8 bases that match TRBD1. With 2 bases clipped from V and 0 bases from J, the junction kept 3 bases outside the gene matches. CDR3 length: 16 residues. Germline V gives CDR1 WNHNN, CDR2 SYGVQD (reference sequence). CDR3 protein: CASSEQGASSYNEQFF. In nucleotides, the CDR3 is TGCGCCAGCAGTGAGCAGGGGGCAAGCTCCTACAATGAGCAGTTCTTC.

This rearrangement joins TRBV7-2 to TRBJ1-1; no reliable D call. Trimming took off 1 base at V and 5 bases at J, with 11 bases between the two ends. Germline V gene sequence: CDR1 SGHTA, CDR2 FQGNSA. CDR3 length: 14 amino acids. In nucleotides, the CDR3 is TGTGCCAGCAGCTTAGGTCCGGGTAGGACTGAAGCTTTCTTT. It codes for CASSLGPGRTEAFF.

The V call is TRBV7-9, the J call TRBJ1-6, with D possibly TRBD1 on 6 matching bases. V was cut by 4 bases and J by 14 bases, with 12 bases left in between. This CDR3 has 12 amino acids. Germline V lookup: CDR1 SEHNR, CDR2 FQNEAQ (reference sequence). CDR3 protein: CASSSEQGALHF. CDR3 nucleotides: TGTGCCAGCAGCTCCGAACAGGGAGCCCTCCACTTT.

Regarding this clone: Other DNA sequences in this specimen translate into the identical CDR3. This chain joins TRBV28 and TRBJ1-2; D call uncertain. CDR1 MDHEN and CDR2 SYDVKM come from the germline V gene. CDR3 length: 13 amino acids. V lost 6 bases to trimming and J lost 2 bases, with 10 bases between them. In DNA form, the CDR3 reads TGTGCCAGCAGCCTCCAGGCGAACTATGGCTACACCTTC. As protein: CASSLQANYGYTF.

The chain joins TRBV7-2 to TRBJ2-3; maybe TRBD1 (5 bases). CDR3 size: 15 residues. V lost 5 bases and J 7 bases, leaving 19 bases between the germline ends. CDR1 is SGHTA, CDR2 FQGNSA, per germline. The CDR3 DNA reads as TGTGCCAGCAGCGCCTATGGGATACAGGTGAATACGCAGTATTTT. Amino acids: CASSAYGIQVNTQYF.

The V call is TRBV28, the J call TRBJ2-6; D may be TRBD1 (6 bases). CDR1 and CDR2 from the germline V gene are MDHEN and SYDVKM. The CDR3 spans 15 residues. V dropped 3 bases and J dropped 5 bases, with 11 bases sitting between them. The CDR3 sequence: CASSLNQGRANVLTF. For the CDR3, the DNA is TGTGCCAGCAGTTTGAACCAGGGGAGGGCCAACGTCCTGACTTTC. Looking up the rest from reference TRBV28 and TRBJ2-6 gives the full variable domain: DVKVTQSSRYLVKRTGEKVFLECVQDMDHENMFWYRQDPGLGLRLIYFSYDVKMKEKGDIPEGYSVSREKKERFSLILESASTNQTSMYLCASSLNQGRANVLTFGAGSRLTVL.